This T cell receptor (beta chain) is drawn from a study of T cell responses to AZD1222 COVID-19 vaccine. Generated by immunoSEQ multiplex PCR, the TCRdb table keeps only in-frame clones and is missing some. The sample has 100,000 to 150,000 clones, 90% seen once. Study results and caveats: Repertoire samples came only from after the peak T cell response. Seropositive AZD1222 recipients at baseline numbered only five or six. It should be noted that donors were predominantly white British and more often female, and clonal diversity was possibly underestimated.

Turning to this clone: Its antigen is currently unknown.

Looked up from germline, CDR1 is ENHRY and CDR2 is SYGVKD. The J segment lost 4 bases and the V segment lost 6 bases, leaving 7 bases of the junction unmatched. The CDR3 spans 17 residues. Here the sequenced sample was peripheral blood, taken on day 0 of AZD1222 vaccination. V usage is TRBV10-3 and J usage is TRBJ2-2; 14 bases agree with TRBD2. This TCR was recovered from an adult in good health. Here the CDR3 DNA reads TGTGCCATCAGGACTAGCGGGAGGGCCCTTGTCACCGGGGAGCTGTTTTTT. It is translated as CAIRTSGRALVTGELFF.